This T cell receptor (beta chain) was sequenced in a study of T cells expressing NK-cell markers. Study conclusions and caveats: Dominant NKG2C+ clonotypes were found to form roughly 1.0-7.0% of CD8+ T cells in a handful of donors.

The germline V gene has CDR1 SGDLS and CDR2 YYNGEE. The CDR3 is 15 amino acids. TCRdb derives one entry per CDR3 protein from the 5' RACE reads, leaving out DNA. Its table lists about 460,000 distinct CDR3 sequences. Turning to this clonotype: Its antigen is unidentified.

The clonotype originates from a woman aged 45-59 years in good health. The sample taken for sequencing was blood T cells: a sorted CD56 or NKG2C T cell subset, CD4+ or CD8+ T cells, or bulk PBMC T cells (not recorded which). This rearrangement joins TRBV9 to TRBJ2-1; there is no DNA to check the TCRdb D call of TRBD1. This chain's CDR3 is CASSATGLAYNEQFF.